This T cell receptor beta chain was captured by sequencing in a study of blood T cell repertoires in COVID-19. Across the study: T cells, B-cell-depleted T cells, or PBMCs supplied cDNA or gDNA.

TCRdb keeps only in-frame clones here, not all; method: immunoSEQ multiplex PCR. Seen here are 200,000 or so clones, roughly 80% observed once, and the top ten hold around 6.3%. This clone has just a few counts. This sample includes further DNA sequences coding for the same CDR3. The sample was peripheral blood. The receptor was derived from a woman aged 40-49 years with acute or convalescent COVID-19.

CDR3 sequence (DNA): TGTGCCAGCAGCTTGGTCGGCAGGGGTACTGAAGCTTTCTTT. Its translation is CASSLVGRGTEAFF. The chain employs TRBV7-8 and TRBJ1-1; a weak D match, TRBD1 (6 bases). Trimming removed 3 bases at V and 5 bases at J, with 13 bases between. Germline-derived CDR1 and CDR2 are SGHVS and FQNEAQ. This CDR3 contains 14 residues. The full variable domain, in which reference TRBV7-8 and TRBJ1-1 provide the parts outside the CDR3, is GAGVSQSPRYKVAKRGQDVALRCDPISGHVSLFWYQQALGQGPEFLTYFQNEAQLDKSGLPSDRFFAERPEGSVSTLKIQRTQQEDSAVYLCASSLVGRGTEAFFGQGTRLTVV.